This TCR beta chain was sequenced during a study of persistence of HIV-infected CD4 T cells. General observations from the study: Antigen-responding cells were enriched for degenerate expanded CDR3beta sequences.

The libraries were made with immunoSEQ version 4 in survey mode. Genomic DNA was diluted to roughly 10 ng/uL, up to 1 ug per sample. Measured with immunoSEQ multiplex PCR; TCRdb has only the in-frame clones, and not every one. The sample carries 35,000 to 45,000 clones, approximately 90% recorded once. In regard to this clone: Its specificity is unknown.

Nonspecific anti-CD3/anti-CD28 bead stimulation represents the broad CD4+ T cell repertoire. Responding CD4+ T cells were sorted by upregulation of both CD40 ligand and CD69. For around 19 hours, CD8-depleted PBMCs received anti-CD28/CD49d costimulation, a CD40-blocking antibody and enfuvirtide. The TCR sequence derives from an adult woman with HIV who was CMV-seropositive. Sample: CD4+ T cells sorted from PBMCs after roughly 18-hour stimulation, taken from a patient who received antiretroviral therapy.

The CDR3 DNA sequence: TGTGCCAGCAGTGAAAAGAGAGGAGGCGGCTACACCTTC. This codes for CASSEKRGGGYTF. The chain is built from TRBV2 and TRBJ1-2; D not resolved. The CDR3 contains 13 residues. The V gene lost 2 bases and the J gene lost 8 bases, with 12 bases spanning the gap. CDR1 is SNHLY and CDR2 is FYNNEI in the germline V gene.